This T cell receptor (beta chain) emerged from a study of beta chain features in type 1 diabetes. Purities in excess of 95% were seen in all sorted populations. Findings and caveats of the study: Shorter TCRB CDR3s, moderately but significantly so, marked every one of the four CD4+ subsets in Type 1 diabetes patients.

Only a few counts were recorded for this clone. No antigen is known for it. Germline values: CDR1 MDHEN, CDR2 SYDVKM. V was pared by 4 bases and J by 5 bases, with 7 bases of the junction left unmatched. The CDR3 length is 15 residues. Expressed TCRB transcripts got sequenced, as all isolated RNA was reverse transcribed. Method: immunoSEQ multiplex PCR; TCRdb's copy keeps in-frame clones and lacks some. The table shows about 160,000 clones, with 9% to 12% occurring only once. The sample consisted of central memory CD4+ T cells from blood. The clonotype originates from a man younger than 40 with type 1 diabetes. The rearrangement links TRBV28 to TRBJ2-3; 9 bases line up with TRBD1. The chain's CDR3 is CASSSGTGSGDTQYF. Written as DNA, the CDR3 is TGTGCCAGCAGTTCCGGGACAGGGAGCGGAGATACGCAGTATTTT. The variable domain in full, completed from reference TRBV28 and TRBJ2-3, reads DVKVTQSSRYLVKRTGEKVFLECVQDMDHENMFWYRQDPGLGLRLIYFSYDVKMKEKGDIPEGYSVSREKKERFSLILESASTNQTSMYLCASSSGTGSGDTQYFGPGTRLTVL.